These 11 T cell receptor beta chains originate from one sample sequenced in a study of OX40 agonist ivuxolimab in advanced cancers. Sequencing was performed with immunoSEQ multiplex PCR; in TCRdb, only in-frame clones are kept and a portion is missing. The sample has 90,000 to 100,000 clones; 89% are singletons. The sample in question was CD4+ or CD8+ T cells sorted from blood, obtained in a trial of the OX40 agonist ivuxolimab. All receptors come from an adult with an advanced solid tumor such as melanoma, head and neck, liver or kidney cancer.

The V and J genes are TRBV10-1 and TRBJ2-7; 11 nucleotides line up with TRBD2. CDR1 WNHNN and CDR2 SYGVQD come from the germline V gene (reference sequence). The CDR3 is 14 amino acids. Trimming cost V 7 bases and J 1 base; bases outside gene matches: 3. CDR3 DNA sequence: TGCGCCAGCACTAGACTAGCGGGATCCTACGAGCAGTACTTC. This gives the protein CASTRLAGSYEQYF.

V is TRBV28 and J is TRBJ2-7; 8 bases align to TRBD1. J was trimmed by 1 base and V by 3 bases; bases with no gene match: 5. CDR1 is MDHEN and CDR2 is SYDVKM in the germline V gene. The CDR3 sequence is 15 residues long. This chain's CDR3 is CASSFGQGRSYEQYF. The CDR3 nucleotides read TGTGCCAGCAGTTTCGGACAGGGTAGATCCTACGAGCAGTACTTC. Complete variable domain (other parts from reference TRBV28 and TRBJ2-7): DVKVTQSSRYLVKRTGEKVFLECVQDMDHENMFWYRQDPGLGLRLIYFSYDVKMKEKGDIPEGYSVSREKKERFSLILESASTNQTSMYLCASSFGQGRSYEQYFGPGTRLTVT.

The genes are TRBV28 and TRBJ1-2, with D tentatively TRBD1 (6 bases). V was shortened by 2 bases and J by 8 bases, with 12 bases between the two germline ends. The CDR3 has 13 amino acids. Germline values: CDR1 MDHEN, CDR2 SYDVKM. This CDR3 reads CASSLQGREGYTF. The CDR3 DNA is TGTGCCAGCAGTTTACAGGGGCGAGAGGGCTACACCTTC.

J is TRBJ1-1 and V is TRBV10-3; D possibly corresponds to TRBD1 (5 bases). Trimming took off 2 bases at V and 1 base at J, with 11 bases between the two ends. CDR3 length equals 15 residues. Germline assignment: CDR1 ENHRY and CDR2 SYGVKD. The CDR3 loop is CAISEAGTSNTEAFF. The CDR3 nucleotides read TGTGCCATCAGTGAGGCCGGGACCTCGAACACTGAAGCTTTCTTT.

In its sample, this clone was seen a few times. The genes are TRBV14 and TRBJ2-5, with 7 bases that match TRBD2. Per the germline V gene, CDR1 is SGHDN and CDR2 is FVKESK. Trimming took 4 bases from V and 1 from J; bases not matched to a gene: 9. The CDR3 is 16 amino acids. DNA of the CDR3: TGTGCCAGCAGCCTCCGAGGGAGGGGTGGCCAAGAGACCCAGTACTTC. Translated: CASSLRGRGGQETQYF.

There are a few counts of this clone. The CDR3 is CASNKGSRSYEQYF. The CDR3 nucleotides read TGTGCCAGCAATAAGGGCAGCCGATCCTACGAGCAGTACTTC. The V gene is TRBV2, the J gene TRBJ2-7; D gene unclear. The CDR3 extends over 14 amino acids. V lost 7 bases to trimming and J lost 1 base, with 14 bases between them. Germline CDR1 reads SNHLY; CDR2 reads FYNNEI. The full variable domain, in which reference TRBV2 and TRBJ2-7 provide the parts outside the CDR3, is EPEVTQTPSHQVTQMGQEVILRCVPISNHLYFYWYRQILGQKVEFLVSFYNNEISEKSEIFDDQFSVERPDGSNFTLKIRSTKLEDSAMYFCASNKGSRSYEQYFGPGTRLTVT.

This rearrangement joins TRBV7-9 to TRBJ2-5, with a weak D call TRBD2 (6 bases). Germline CDR1 is SEHNR and CDR2 is FQNEAQ (reference sequence). The CDR3 consists of 14 residues. V was shortened by 0 bases and J by 4 bases, with 9 bases between the two germline ends. The CDR3 loop reads CASSLAGGIETQYF. CDR3 bases: TGTGCCAGCAGCTTAGCCGGGGGTATAGAGACCCAGTACTTC.

This sequence joins TRBV9 and TRBJ1-2; 9 nucleotides align to TRBD1. CDR3 size: 15 residues. The ends lost 4 bases at V and 6 bases at J; junction bases unmatched: 10. Per germline, CDR1 SGDLS and CDR2 YYNGEE. The CDR3 loop is CASSSITGGADGYTF. CDR3 nucleotides: TGTGCCAGCAGCTCCATTACAGGGGGCGCAGATGGCTACACCTTC.

This chain joins TRBV11-3 and TRBJ2-1; TRBD2 matches at 7 bases. V was pared by 1 base and J by 9 bases, with 9 bases of the junction left unmatched. The CDR3 contains 15 residues. Germline loops: CDR1 SGHNT, CDR2 YENEEA. The CDR3 is CASSLVGGGRGEQFF. DNA of the CDR3: TGTGCCAGCAGCTTAGTCGGGGGAGGGCGAGGTGAGCAGTTCTTC.

This chain links TRBV4-2 with TRBJ2-1; D uncertain. The ends were cut back, 1 base at V and 7 bases at J, with 11 bases in the middle. In germline, CDR1 is LGHNA, CDR2 YNFKEQ. This CDR3 has 14 amino acids. The CDR3 region has the DNA TGTGCCAGCAGCCAAGTGAGCCTTAGGAATGAGCAGTTCTTC. Amino acid sequence: CASSQVSLRNEQFF.

V and J are TRBV27 and TRBJ1-6; 9 bases fit TRBD1. This CDR3 has 19 amino acids. The germline gives CDR1 MNHEY, CDR2 SMNVEV (reference sequence). With 3 bases clipped from V and 7 bases from J, the junction kept 16 bases outside the gene matches. The DNA for the CDR3 is TGTGCCAGCAGTTTCCGGACAACCCCCACACAGGGGGCGAATTCACCCCTCCACTTT. Translating gives CASSFRTTPTQGANSPLHF.